Presented here are 22 T cell receptor beta chains from one specimen sequenced in a study of kidney transplant recipient with SARS-CoV-2 infection (dated by TCRdb to the early 2020s). The sample's time point, from its label and the paper: pre-pandemic baseline sample and day 111 after first positive SARS-CoV-2 test. The reads were generated on an Illumina MiSeq. TCRdb itself trimmed the public reads at Q25 with fastp, ran MiXCR and retained productive beta chains. When rows share a CDR3 protein, they turn into one entry using the most common DNA and genes. For this sample the table gives approximately 250,000 distinct CDR3 sequences, of which 25% to 30% were detected only once. More than 6.5% of the sample is held by the ten biggest clonotypes. Sample: a blood sample, taken at baseline and on roughly day 110 from a kidney transplant recipient. These receptors were collected from a male patient between 25 and 39 years old who had COVID-19 and was a kidney transplant recipient. Some T cells present after a transplant may be cells of the graft donor.

This clonotype was counted ten times or more. The chain joins TRBV3-1 to TRBJ2-5; no definite D call. This CDR3 is built from 17 residues. Trimming took 5 bases from V and 5 from J, leaving 24 bases between them. Germline-derived CDR1 and CDR2 are LGHDT and YNNKEL (reference sequence). CDR3 sequence: CASSVINPISFSETQYF. CDR3 DNA sequence: TGTGCCAGCAGCGTAATAAATCCCATTTCTTTCTCTGAGACCCAGTACTTC.

This clonotype was counted ten times or more. This chain links TRBV19 with TRBJ2-7; no reliable D call. Germline V gives CDR1 LNHDA, CDR2 SQIVND (reference sequence). This CDR3 contains 14 residues. V was pared by 3 bases and J by 1 base, with 10 bases between. CDR3 residues: CASSMSQTSYEQYF. The CDR3 DNA reads TGTGCCAGTAGTATGTCACAAACGTCCTACGAGCAGTACTTC.

This clonotype showed up many times. The rearrangement uses TRBV7-9 and TRBJ1-5; no definite D call. In germline, CDR1 is SEHNR, CDR2 FQNEAQ (reference sequence). Trimming pared 5 bases from V and 7 bases from J, leaving 9 bases between. The CDR3 totals 12 residues. CDR3 nucleotide sequence: TGTGCCAGCAGCCTAGGGATCCAGCCCCAGCATTTT. Protein: CASSLGIQPQHF. The whole variable domain, filled in from reference TRBV7-9 and TRBJ1-5, reads DTGVSQNPRHKITKRGQNVTFRCDPISEHNRLYWYRQTLGQGPEFLTYFQNEAQLEKSRLLSDRFSAERPKGSFSTLEIQRTEQGDSAMYLCASSLGIQPQHFGDGTRLSIL.

V and J are TRBV2 and TRBJ2-7, with unresolved D. The CDR3 is 14 amino acids. Germline V CDR1 and CDR2: SNHLY, FYNNEI. V lost 1 base, J lost 4 bases, and 11 bases lay in between. The CDR3 spells CASSEDRSYYEQYF. Here the CDR3 DNA reads TGTGCCAGCAGTGAAGACAGAAGCTATTACGAGCAGTACTTC.

A remark on this clonotype: With a much larger clone just one base away, this may be a read error. The chain combines TRBV7-9 with TRBJ1-1, with 8 bases lining up with TRBD1. V was clipped by 8 bases and J by 4 bases; unmatched bases: 9. From germline, CDR1 is SEHNR and CDR2 FQNEAQ (reference sequence). CDR3 length: 14 amino acids. The CDR3 spells CASGVQGGVTEAFF. Here the CDR3 DNA reads TGTGCCAGCGGCGTACAGGGGGGAGTCACTGAAGCTTTCTTT.

Many counts were recorded for this clonotype. This chain joins TRBV18 and TRBJ2-5; 8 nucleotides match TRBD1. The CDR3 spans 15 residues. V trimming: 3 bases; J trimming: 5 bases; junction bases outside the gene matches: 8. Germline V gives CDR1 KGHSH, CDR2 LQKENI. CDR3: CASSPRTGYGETQYF. As DNA, the CDR3 is TGTGCCAGCTCACCTCGGACAGGGTACGGGGAGACCCAGTACTTC.

This clonotype appeared many times. This chain uses TRBV6-6 with TRBJ1-2; D remains unclear. The CDR3 contains 17 residues. In germline, CDR1 is MNHNY, CDR2 SVGAGI (reference sequence). V lost 5 bases and J lost 4, with 23 bases in between. As DNA, the CDR3 is TGTGCCAGCAGTCCTACTCGAGGTGGGAGAAAGACCTATGGCTACACCTTC. Translating gives CASSPTRGGRKTYGYTF.

V is TRBV29-1 and J is TRBJ2-1, with 9 bases that match TRBD2. This CDR3 is built from 15 residues. V was clipped by 4 bases and J by 9 bases; unmatched bases: 13. Germline CDR1 and CDR2: SQVTM and ANQGSEA. The CDR3 loop reads CSVVSGAGGPGEQFF. The CDR3 DNA reads TGCAGCGTTGTGTCAGGGGCGGGGGGGCCTGGTGAGCAGTTCTTC.

To note about this clonotype: This may arise from a read error, as a much more abundant clone is one base away. The chain employs TRBV3-1 and TRBJ1-1; D is uncertain. With 5 bases removed from V and 4 bases from J, the gap between germline ends came to 23 bases. The CDR3 has 17 amino acids. Germline CDR1 reads LGHDT; CDR2 reads YNNKEL (reference sequence). The CDR3: CASSSRGPIPIRTEAFF. CDR3 nucleotide sequence: TGTGCCAGCAGCTCGCGCGGTCCCATTCCAATTCGCACTGAAGCTTTCTTT.

On this clonotype: With a much larger clone just one base away, this may be a read error. The chain employs TRBV2 and TRBJ1-1; D is perhaps TRBD1 (6 bases). This CDR3 comprises 15 residues. Germline CDR1 reads SNHLY; CDR2 reads FYNNEI. V lost 0 bases to trimming and J lost 3 bases, with 11 bases between them. The DNA of the CDR3 is TGTGCCAGCAGTGAAGCGACAGGACCCGACACTGAAGCTTTCTTT. Protein product: CASSEATGPDTEAFF.

As to this clonotype: Being one base from a much bigger clone, this may be a read error. The V and J genes are TRBV5-1 and TRBJ1-2, with D unresolved. Trimming cost V 7 bases and J 4 bases, with 23 bases left between them. The CDR3 totals 16 residues. Germline-derived CDR1 and CDR2 are SGHRS and YFSETQ. The CDR3 protein is CASCDLSVRKTYGYTF. CDR3 DNA sequence: TGCGCCAGCTGCGACCTATCGGTTCGAAAGACCTATGGCTACACCTTC. The whole variable domain, filled in from reference TRBV5-1 and TRBJ1-2, reads KAGVTQTPRYLIKTRGQQVTLSCSPISGHRSVSWYQQTPGQGLQFLFEYFSETQRNKGNFPGRFSGRQFSNSRSEMNVSTLELGDSALYLCASCDLSVRKTYGYTFGSGTRLTVV.

This clonotype was counted many times. The chain couples TRBV7-9 to TRBJ1-4; possibly TRBD1 for D (6 bases). Germline-derived CDR1 and CDR2 are SEHNR and FQNEAQ (reference sequence). The CDR3 is 14 residues long. V shed 1 base and J shed 4 bases, with 7 bases lying between them. The CDR3 here is CASSLEGVNEKLFF. Here the CDR3 DNA reads TGTGCCAGCAGCTTAGAGGGGGTTAATGAAAAACTGTTTTTT.

This clonotype appeared many times. The V and J genes are TRBV4-3 and TRBJ1-2; a weak D match, TRBD1 (6 bases). V was shortened by 1 base and J by 1 base, with 13 bases between the two germline ends. Germline V gene data show CDR1 as LGHNA and CDR2 as YSLEER. The CDR3 loop spans 16 amino acids. The CDR3 region is CASSQGTEVGNYGYTF. CDR3 DNA: TGCGCCAGCAGCCAAGGGACAGAAGTCGGTAACTATGGCTACACCTTC.

This clonotype was observed many times. The chain has TRBV6-5 and TRBJ1-1; D call uncertain. Germline V gene data show CDR1 as MNHEY and CDR2 as SVGAGI. With 5 bases removed from V and 6 bases from J, the gap between germline ends came to 16 bases. The CDR3 contains 14 residues. This CDR3 reads CASSEAGSAPEAFF. The CDR3 DNA reads as TGTGCCAGCAGTGAGGCAGGCTCTGCACCTGAAGCTTTCTTT.

The rearrangement links TRBV12-3 or TRBV12-4 to TRBJ2-3, with D possibly TRBD2 on 6 matching bases. This CDR3 spans 15 amino acids. Trimming pared 2 bases from V and 1 base from J, leaving 10 bases between. The CDR3 nucleotides are TGTGCCAGCAGTTTATCGCGGGACGGCACAGATACGCAGTATTTT. Protein sequence: CASSLSRDGTDTQYF.

The table lists this clonotype with many counts. J is TRBJ1-2 and V is TRBV3-1; 7 nucleotides match TRBD1. The CDR3 runs 15 residues. Losses at the gene ends were 2 bases for V and 12 bases for J; bases not matched to a gene: 15. The V gene's germline CDR1 is LGHDT and CDR2 YNNKEL (reference sequence). This chain's CDR3 is CASSQRAGGTLPHTF. The CDR3 DNA reads as TGTGCCAGCAGCCAACGGGCAGGGGGTACACTGCCTCACACCTTC. The complete variable domain, with remaining parts taken from reference TRBV3-1 and TRBJ1-2, reads DTAVSQTPKYLVTQMGNDKSIKCEQNLGHDTMYWYKQDSKKFLKIMFSYNNKELIINETVPNRFSPKSPDKAHLNLHINSLELGDSAVYFCASSQRAGGTLPHTFGSGTRLTVV.

Points on this clonotype: This sequence may be a read error, since a much larger clone differs from it by one base. The chain joins TRBV4-1 to TRBJ2-5; no reliable D call. This CDR3 contains 14 residues. The germline V and J ends were trimmed by 1 base and 7 bases, with 13 bases remaining between them. CDR1 and CDR2 from the germline V gene are MGHRA and YSYEKL. The CDR3: CASSQVQTARTQYF. CDR3 DNA: TGCGCCAGCAGCCAAGTTCAGACCGCAAGGACCCAGTACTTC.

This clonotype was found many times. The J gene is TRBJ2-1, the V gene TRBV2; D call uncertain. Trimming removed 2 bases from V and 8 bases from J, with 10 bases in between. CDR1 SNHLY and CDR2 FYNNEI come from the germline V gene. The CDR3 is made up of 13 amino acids. CDR3 coding DNA: TGTGCCAGCAGTGAAAACCGCGTCCATGAGCAGTTCTTC. Protein: CASSENRVHEQFF.

This clonotype was observed a few times. The V call is TRBV18, the J call TRBJ2-7; 14 bases are shared with TRBD2. Germline CDR1 and CDR2: KGHSH and LQKENI. CDR3 length: 16 amino acids. Trimming cost V 3 bases and J 3 bases; bases outside gene matches: 4. CDR3 amino acids: CASSPGLAGEGYEQYF. The CDR3, as DNA: TGTGCCAGCTCACCGGGACTAGCGGGAGAGGGCTACGAGCAGTACTTC.

There are many counts of this clonotype. The chain combines TRBV7-2 with TRBJ2-7; 15 bases agree with TRBD2. Gene TRBJ2-5 matches the end of the DNA better, so the J call may be wrong. CDR3 length: 15 residues. Germline V lookup: CDR1 SGHTA, CDR2 FQGNSA. The CDR3 DNA is TGTGCCAGCAGCCAGGGACTAGCGGGGGGAGAGACCCAGTACTTC. This sequence encodes CASSQGLAGGETQYF.

In this sample, this clonotype turned up a few times. This chain links TRBV5-1 with TRBJ2-1, with TRBD1 matching over 10 bases. The CDR3 covers 16 residues. Germline trimming cut 5 bases from V and 2 bases from J; bases unmatched to any gene: 7. Germline V gene sequence: CDR1 SGHRS, CDR2 YFSETQ. CDR3 residues: CASSRDRGSPYNEQFF. The DNA of the CDR3 is TGCGCCAGCAGTCGGGACAGGGGTAGCCCCTACAATGAGCAGTTCTTC.

V usage is TRBV20-1 and J usage is TRBJ2-1; 13 bases align to TRBD2. The length of the CDR3 is 17 residues. Germline CDR1 reads DFQATT; CDR2 reads SNEGSKA (reference sequence). With 1 base clipped from V and 7 bases from J, the junction kept 10 bases outside the gene matches. In DNA form, the CDR3 reads TGCAGTGCTAGAGGGACTAGCGGGAGAGGTGGGCGGAATGAGCAGTTCTTC. Protein sequence: CSARGTSGRGGRNEQFF.